Sequencing of this T cell receptor (beta chain) was carried out in a study of graft-versus-host responses after intestinal transplantation. Study-level information: Recipients had multivisceral, liver-intestinal, or isolated intestinal transplants. Anti-thymocyte globulin served as induction for all recipients, who then took tacrolimus and steroids for about three years.

The table came from immunoSEQ multiplex PCR; TCRdb's copy has only in-frame clones and leaves some out. The sample yields about 97,000 clones, 90% to 95% seen once. The CDR3 contains 15 residues. The V end lost 7 bases, the J end lost 5 bases, and 22 bases lay between the germline ends. CDR1 SQVTM and CDR2 ANQGSEA come from the germline V gene. With respect to this clone: Its specificity is not known.

Study results and limitations: Circulating GvH clone levels at their peak were associated with HvG declines (early post-transplant).

The sample here was unstimulated CD4+ T cells sorted from spleen or lymph node cells, taken before transplant. The genes are TRBV29-1 and TRBJ2-3, with D perhaps TRBD2 (7 bases). The clonotype originates from a human donor who was the organ donor for an intestinal transplant. In nucleotides, the CDR3 is TGCAGCGGCAGGGGCCCTGAGCGGGGCAGAGATACGCAGTATTTT. Translation gives CSGRGPERGRDTQYF.